Following are 21 T cell receptor beta chains from one sample sequenced in a study of T cells after yellow fever vaccination. TCRdb itself ran the 5' RACE reads through MiXCR, one entry per CDR3 protein. The sample has hundreds of thousands of distinct CDR3 sequences, around an eighth seen once. This specimen was PBMCs, taken on the day of the yellow fever booster vaccination. These receptors were taken from a man aged 30 to 39 who received the YFV17D yellow fever vaccine.

V and J are TRBV20-1 and TRBJ2-7; a weak D match, TRBD2 (6 bases). The germline CDR1 and CDR2 sequences are DFQATT and SNEGSKA (reference sequence). The CDR3 loop spans 11 amino acids. Trimming cost V 6 bases and J 6 bases, with 12 bases left between them. In DNA, the CDR3 is TGCAGTGCCGCCCGGGAGACCGAGCAGTACTTC. Its translation is CSAARETEQYF.

A few counts support this clonotype. The V and J genes are TRBV12-3 or TRBV12-4 and TRBJ2-3, with D unclear. The CDR3 has 15 residues. Trimming took off 3 bases at V and 6 bases at J, with 16 bases between the two ends. The CDR3 loop reads CASSLNRKVSDTQYF. The DNA for the CDR3 is TGTGCCAGCAGTTTGAATCGCAAGGTTTCGGATACGCAGTATTTT.

This clonotype was detected a few times. The chain carries TRBV20-1 and TRBJ1-2; TRBD1 aligns across 8 bases. The CDR3 is 12 residues long. The V gene end was trimmed by 4 bases and the J gene end by 4 bases; junction bases not matched to a gene: 2. Germline V lookup: CDR1 DFQATT, CDR2 SNEGSKA (reference sequence). The CDR3 protein is CSATQGAYGYTF. CDR3 in DNA: TGCAGTGCTACCCAGGGGGCCTATGGCTACACCTTC.

This chain uses TRBV5-4 with TRBJ2-7; perhaps TRBD2 as D (6 bases). This CDR3 comprises 13 residues. Looked up from germline, CDR1 is SGHNT and CDR2 is YYREEE (reference sequence). V gave up 2 bases and J gave up 6 bases, with 12 bases separating them. The CDR3 DNA sequence: TGTGCCAGCAGCTTAAGTGGGGGGAGCGAGCAGTACTTC. This encodes CASSLSGGSEQYF.

This clonotype showed up just a few times. The chain recombines TRBV9 with TRBJ2-1; TRBD2 might be the D (7 bases). Trimming left V 4 bases short and J 6 bases short, with 17 bases between. Germline V lookup: CDR1 SGDLS, CDR2 YYNGEE. The CDR3 spans 15 residues. CDR3 sequence: CASSFRGGQPNEQFF. The CDR3 DNA sequence: TGTGCCAGCAGCTTTAGGGGGGGGCAGCCCAATGAGCAGTTCTTC.

This clonotype was seen at least ten times. This rearrangement joins TRBV4-1 to TRBJ2-3; no clear D. CDR1 and CDR2 from the germline V gene are MGHRA and YSYEKL. V lost 1 base and J lost 3, with 2 bases in between. The CDR3 runs to 12 residues. The DNA for the CDR3 is TGCGCCAGCAGCCAAGCTACAGATACGCAGTATTTT. Residues: CASSQATDTQYF.

Only a few counts were recorded for this clonotype. The chain has TRBV7-6 and TRBJ2-3; TRBD2 agrees at 8 bases. The length of the CDR3 is 15 residues. The germline gives CDR1 SGHVS, CDR2 FNYEAQ. J gave up 4 bases and V 1 base, and 4 bases lay outside the gene matches. The CDR3 reads CASSLEAGGSDTQYF. In DNA form, the CDR3 reads TGTGCCAGCAGCTTAGAGGCGGGAGGCTCAGATACGCAGTATTTT.

In its sample, this clonotype was seen a few times. The chain combines TRBV20-1 with TRBJ1-2, with D tentatively TRBD1 (5 bases). Germline CDR1 is DFQATT and CDR2 is SNEGSKA (reference sequence). The CDR3 has 14 residues. V was shortened by 1 base and J by 6 bases, with 15 bases between the two germline ends. The CDR3 is CSARVPPGLDGYTF. In DNA form, the CDR3 reads TGCAGTGCTAGAGTCCCCCCAGGGCTAGATGGCTACACCTTC.

The CDR3, as DNA: TGCAGTGCCCAGGGACAGGGGAACTATGGCTACACCTTC. The encoded protein is CSAQGQGNYGYTF. V and J are TRBV20-1 and TRBJ1-2; TRBD1 matches at 10 bases. Germline V gene data show CDR1 as DFQATT and CDR2 as SNEGSKA (reference sequence). The V and J ends lost 6 bases and 2 bases, in that order; junction bases with no gene match: 3. This CDR3 has 13 amino acids.

This chain links TRBV28 with TRBJ2-7; D gene unclear. Trimming shortened V by 3 bases and J by 0 bases, and 3 bases separated the two germline ends. This CDR3 region has 12 residues. Germline V CDR1 and CDR2: MDHEN, SYDVKM. CDR3 DNA: TGTGCCAGCAGTTTCGCCTCCTACGAGCAGTACTTC. Amino acid sequence: CASSFASYEQYF. The full variable domain, completed using reference TRBV28 and TRBJ2-7, is DVKVTQSSRYLVKRTGEKVFLECVQDMDHENMFWYRQDPGLGLRLIYFSYDVKMKEKGDIPEGYSVSREKKERFSLILESASTNQTSMYLCASSFASYEQYFGPGTRLTVT.

Concerning this clonotype itself: A much larger clone lies a single base off, so this may be a read error. This chain uses TRBV28 with TRBJ2-5; 7 bases map to TRBD2. This CDR3 spans 16 amino acids. Germline lookup yields CDR1 MDHEN and CDR2 SYDVKM. V gave up 6 bases and J gave up 4 bases; unmatched junction bases: 14. The CDR3 DNA follows: TGTGCCAGCAGCCCCAGGGTCGGTCGGGGGGTAGAGACCCAGTACTTC. This sequence encodes CASSPRVGRGVETQYF.

This clonotype was counted only a few times. The V and J genes are TRBV20-1 and TRBJ2-7; 7 bases are a match to TRBD2. J lost 7 bases, V lost 5 bases, and 23 bases had no gene match. Germline V gives CDR1 DFQATT, CDR2 SNEGSKA (reference sequence). The CDR3 length is 17 residues. The CDR3: CSAPDPIRPQPGGEQYF. CDR3 coding DNA: TGCAGTGCTCCCGACCCTATTAGGCCCCAACCCGGGGGGGAGCAGTACTTC.

This chain connects TRBV25-1 to TRBJ2-5, with TRBD1 matching over 8 bases. Germline CDR1 MGHDK, CDR2 SYGVNS. The trim removed 3 bases at V and 1 base at J, leaving 4 bases unmatched. There are 15 residues in the CDR3. The CDR3 loop is CASSDRTGIQETQYF. The DNA of the CDR3 is TGTGCCAGCAGTGACCGGACAGGGATCCAAGAGACCCAGTACTTC.

The V gene is TRBV20-1, the J gene TRBJ2-3; 7 bases match TRBD2. The V and J ends lost 7 bases and 5 bases, in that order; junction bases with no gene match: 15. The germline gives CDR1 DFQATT, CDR2 SNEGSKA (reference sequence). The CDR3 covers 15 residues. CDR3 sequence reads: CSVMLAAGRGDTQYF. The CDR3 coding sequence is TGCAGTGTAATGCTAGCAGCGGGGCGGGGAGATACGCAGTATTTT.

A few counts support this clonotype. The CDR3 DNA sequence: TGTGCCAGCAGTTACCTCAGGGGTTCCTACGAGCAGTACTTC. Translated: CASSYLRGSYEQYF. V is TRBV6-5 and J is TRBJ2-7; the D gene is possibly TRBD1 (6 bases). Trimming took off 2 bases at V and 1 base at J, with 9 bases between the two ends. The germline gives CDR1 MNHEY, CDR2 SVGAGI. CDR3 length equals 14 residues.

As regards this clonotype: This sequence may be a read error, since a much larger clone differs from it by one base. V and J are TRBV20-1 and TRBJ1-3; D not certain. In germline, CDR1 is DFQATT, CDR2 SNEGSKA (reference sequence). Between the trimmed V and J ends, which lost 0 bases and 4 bases, there was a span of 10 bases. The CDR3 has 14 residues. The CDR3 sequence: CSARDPKGGNTIYF. The CDR3 DNA follows: TGCAGTGCTAGAGATCCGAAGGGAGGAAACACCATATATTTT.

There are a few counts of this clonotype. V gene TRBV18 combines with J gene TRBJ2-7, with D perhaps matching TRBD2 (6 bases). V gave up 0 bases and J gave up 1 base, with 16 bases separating them. The CDR3 sequence is 17 residues long. The germline gives CDR1 KGHSH, CDR2 LQKENI. CDR3 bases: TGTGCCAGCTCACCACCGGAGGGAATGGACGGGTCCTACGAGCAGTACTTC. Translated: CASSPPEGMDGSYEQYF.

The V and J genes are TRBV18 and TRBJ2-7; 8 positions agree with TRBD2. This CDR3 comprises 14 residues. The germline gives CDR1 KGHSH, CDR2 LQKENI. J was trimmed by 7 bases and V by 1 base; bases with no gene match: 6. The CDR3 region is CASSPQRESPEQYF. For the CDR3, the DNA is TGTGCCAGCTCACCACAGCGGGAGTCTCCGGAGCAGTACTTC.

This clonotype has at least ten counts. This chain connects TRBV12-3 or TRBV12-4 to TRBJ1-1; D is unresolved. The length of the CDR3 is 11 residues. The V and J ends lost 6 bases and 7 bases respectively, with 9 bases between them. CDR3 coding DNA: TGTGCCAGCAGCCCCCTTAATGAAGCTTTCTTT. Translating it yields CASSPLNEAFF.

The V gene is TRBV18, the J gene TRBJ1-5, with 8 bases that match TRBD1. Unmatched junction bases numbered 9, after V lost 6 bases and J lost 8 bases. The germline CDR1 and CDR2 sequences are KGHSH and LQKENI. The CDR3 is 14 residues long. The CDR3 nucleotides are TGTGCCAGCTCGCCCGGGACAGGCCTGGAGCCCCAGCATTTT. Translated: CASSPGTGLEPQHF.

This clonotype showed up just a few times. The chain joins TRBV3-1 to TRBJ2-7; TRBD2 matches at 10 bases. V lost 4 bases and J lost 0; bases outside the gene matches: 18. Germline V gives CDR1 LGHDT, CDR2 YNNKEL (reference sequence). The CDR3 is 20 residues long. In nucleotides, the CDR3 is TGTGCCAGCAGCCCTTCCGGGAGTAGCGGGAGGACCTTATTCTCCTACGAGCAGTACTTC. Protein sequence: CASSPSGSSGRTLFSYEQYF.